These 17 T cell receptor beta chains were all obtained from the same sample, sequenced in a study of blood T cells in healthy people across ages. A sample-barcoded 5' primer and a J-beta primer mix were used in a second PCR of about 7 to 12 cycles. Using its own MiXCR run on the 5' RACE reads, TCRdb lists one record per CDR3 protein. The data show about 780,000 distinct CDR3 sequences, 46% seen once. Sequencing input: blood. The receptors here all came from a man aged 80 or over in good health.

This sequence joins TRBV11-3 and TRBJ2-3, with D possibly called TRBD1 or TRBD2 (5 bases each). The CDR3 totals 15 residues. Germline CDR1 reads SGHNT; CDR2 reads YENEEA. Trimming shortened V by 5 bases and J by 0 bases, and 12 bases separated the two germline ends. The CDR3 here is CASSKGPQSTDTQYF. CDR3 DNA sequence: TGTGCCAGCAGCAAGGGACCCCAAAGCACAGATACGCAGTATTTT.

The DNA of the CDR3 is TGTGCCAGCGGTGAAGGGGGAGGCGAACAGTTCTTC. It codes for CASGEGGGEQFF. The chain joins TRBV27 to TRBJ2-1; TRBD1 or TRBD2 may be the D gene (6 bases each). Trimming removed 8 bases at V and 13 bases at J, with 18 bases between. Per the germline V gene, CDR1 is MNHEY and CDR2 is SMNVEV (reference sequence). The CDR3 spans 12 residues.

This clonotype has a count of ten or more. The rearrangement links TRBV29-1 to TRBJ2-1; TRBD2 aligns across 9 bases. Germline CDR1 SQVTM, CDR2 ANQGSEA. With 6 bases clipped from V and 3 bases from J, the junction kept 18 bases outside the gene matches. The CDR3 extends over 18 amino acids. This chain's CDR3 is CSVTRPFPSGESYNEQFF. The CDR3 nucleotides are TGCAGCGTGACTAGACCGTTCCCTAGCGGGGAAAGCTACAATGAGCAGTTCTTC.

This clonotype was observed a single time. Germline and junction disagree at one end, which may indicate a read error. CDR3 nucleotide sequence: TGTGTCAGCAGTCGGACTAGCGCCTACGAGCAGTACTTC. As protein: CVSSRTSAYEQYF. The rearrangement uses TRBV7-3 and TRBJ2-7, with 9 bases identical to TRBD2. The length of the CDR3 is 13 residues. From germline, CDR1 is SGHTA and CDR2 FQGTGA.

The chain recombines TRBV5-5 with TRBJ2-7; possibly TRBD1 for D (6 bases). There are 16 residues in the CDR3. Germline CDR1 and CDR2: SGHKS and YYEKEE (reference sequence). V dropped 4 bases and J dropped 7 bases, with 24 bases sitting between them. For the CDR3, the DNA is TGTGCCAGCAGCCAGACCGCCGACAGGATCTACAATGAGCAGTACTTC. It translates to CASSQTADRIYNEQYF.

The chain combines TRBV5-1 with TRBJ2-7; 7 bases are shared with TRBD1. The V segment lost 0 bases and the J segment 4 bases; nucleotides outside the gene matches: 7. CDR3 length: 15 residues. Looked up from germline, CDR1 is SGHRS and CDR2 is YFSETQ. In nucleotides, the CDR3 is TGCGCCAGCAGCTTGGTTGGGACAGCCACTTACGAGCAGTACTTC. It codes for CASSLVGTATYEQYF.

The table lists this clonotype with a few counts. DNA for the CDR3: TGCAGCGTCGGGACGGTGAAAGAGACCCAGTACTTC. Protein: CSVGTVKETQYF. The chain carries TRBV29-1 and TRBJ2-5; D assignment may be TRBD1 or TRBD2 (5 bases each). Germline values: CDR1 SQVTM, CDR2 ANQGSEA. The V and J ends lost 6 bases and 3 bases respectively, with 11 bases between them. The CDR3 spans 12 residues.

Comment on this clonotype: The junction departs from the called germline gene at one end, perhaps through a read error. V usage is TRBV7-7 and J usage is TRBJ2-5, with 12 bases aligning to TRBD1. The CDR3 consists of 16 residues. Germline V gives CDR1 SSHAT, CDR2 FNYEAQ (reference sequence). The CDR3 protein is CASSLGDRGRGETQYF. As DNA, the CDR3 is TGTGCTAGCAGCCTAGGGGACAGGGGGCGCGGGGAGACCCAGTACTTC.

V is TRBV20-1 and J is TRBJ2-3; D is unresolved. Germline CDR1 and CDR2: DFQATT and SNEGSKA (reference sequence). The CDR3 is made up of 15 amino acids. Trimming stripped 0 bases from V and 2 bases from J, with 12 bases between. The CDR3 loop reads CSARDSTKATDTQYF. The CDR3 coding sequence is TGCAGTGCTAGAGACTCGACCAAGGCCACAGATACGCAGTATTTT.

This clonotype showed up just a few times. The rearrangement joins TRBV5-1 to TRBJ1-4, with TRBD1 identical over 12 bases. Unmatched junction bases numbered 2, after V lost 3 bases and J lost 8 bases. The germline V gene encodes CDR1 SGHRS and CDR2 YFSETQ. The CDR3 runs 14 residues. Here the CDR3 reads CASSSGTGGEKLFF. DNA of the CDR3: TGCGCCAGCAGCTCCGGGACAGGGGGCGAAAAACTGTTTTTT.

Remarks on this clonotype: This may be a read error, as it is one base from a much larger clone. The chain uses TRBV24-1 and TRBJ2-5; unclear D gene. Germline CDR1 KGHDR, CDR2 SFDVKD. The CDR3 has 11 residues. Trimming removed 2 bases from V and 12 bases from J, with 9 bases in between. The CDR3 DNA sequence: TGTGCCACCAGTGATTACGCGTGGAAGTACTTC. This sequence encodes CATSDYAWKYF.

CDR3 nucleotides: TGCAGCTCTATTAGGAGGAACACTGAAGCTTTCTTT. Protein sequence: CSSIRRNTEAFF. The V call is TRBV29-1, the J call TRBJ1-1; no firm D call. The germline V gene has CDR1 SQVTM and CDR2 ANQGSEA. This CDR3 region has 12 residues. V dropped 8 bases and J dropped 1 base, with 11 bases sitting between them. Based on the CDR3 plus reference TRBV29-1 and TRBJ1-1, the full variable domain is SAVISQKPSRDICQRGTSLTIQCQVDSQVTMMFWYRQQPGQSLTLIATANQGSEATYESGFVIDKFPISRPNLTFSTLTVSNMSPEDSSIYLCSSIRRNTEAFFGQGTRLTVV.

The V call is TRBV7-2, the J call TRBJ2-1, with 15 bases aligning to TRBD2. Germline-derived CDR1 and CDR2 are SGHTA and FQGNSA. The CDR3 is 17 residues long. V lost 5 bases, J lost 7 bases, and 9 bases stayed unmatched. The CDR3 sequence is CASSTPPGLAGGNEQFF. In nucleotides, the CDR3 is TGTGCCAGCAGCACACCGCCAGGACTAGCGGGAGGGAATGAGCAGTTCTTC. The variable domain in full, completed from reference TRBV7-2 and TRBJ2-1, reads GAGVSQSPSNKVTEKGKDVELRCDPISGHTALYWYRQSLGQGLEFLIYFQGNSAPDKSGLPSDRFSAERTGGSVSTLTIQRTQQEDSAVYLCASSTPPGLAGGNEQFFGPGTRLTVL.

The genes are TRBV2 and TRBJ1-1; D is uncertain. The CDR3 is 16 amino acids. In germline, CDR1 is SNHLY, CDR2 FYNNEI. V lost 1 base and J lost 1, with 13 bases in between. CDR3 sequence: CASSEVGGGQNTEAFF. Here the CDR3 DNA reads TGTGCCAGCAGTGAAGTTGGAGGAGGCCAGAACACTGAAGCTTTCTTT.

The chain recombines TRBV5-1 with TRBJ1-5, with 10 bases matching TRBD1. The CDR3 contains 15 residues. The germline V gene has CDR1 SGHRS and CDR2 YFSETQ. V lost 0 bases, J lost 7 bases, and 4 bases stayed unmatched. The CDR3 DNA reads TGCGCCAGCAGCTTGGGACAGGGGGCCCACCAGCCCCAGCATTTT. This encodes CASSLGQGAHQPQHF.

The table lists this clonotype with a few counts. This chain links TRBV29-1 with TRBJ1-2; D gene unclear. The germline V gene has CDR1 SQVTM and CDR2 ANQGSEA. This CDR3 spans 15 amino acids. Trimming took off 5 bases at V and 3 bases at J, with 19 bases between the two ends. CDR3 coding DNA: TGCAGCGTTCCGCTGGGCCAGGATATAGACTATGGCTACACCTTC. Translated: CSVPLGQDIDYGYTF.

The table lists this clonotype with a few counts. The chain couples TRBV3-1 to TRBJ2-7, with D tentatively TRBD1 or TRBD2 (5 bases each). Judging by the DNA end, TRBJ2-5 fits better; the J call may be wrong. Germline loops: CDR1 LGHDT, CDR2 YNNKEL (reference sequence). The CDR3 covers 15 residues. The CDR3 nucleotides read TGTGCCAGCAGCCAAGGGCCCGGGGACCCAGAGACCCAGTACTTC. As protein: CASSQGPGDPETQYF.